One sample yielded the 22 T cell receptor beta chains listed below, sequenced in a study of regulatory T cells in long-lasting Graves disease. Construction of the TCR beta libraries employed iRepertoire HTBI primers in conjunction with Arm-PCR of CDR3 regions. TCRdb reprocessed the multiplex PCR reads with MiXCR, giving one entry per CDR3 protein. The sample carries a few hundred thousand distinct CDR3 sequences, approximately 25% recorded once. Noted time point: persistent/refractory GD, antithyroid drugs over 5 years with positive TRAb. Construction of the TCR library relied on RNA isolated from PBMCs. The material was peripheral blood mononuclear cells (PBMCs), obtained when the disease was refractory, from a patient treated with antithyroid drugs. The receptors stem from a middle-aged woman with Graves disease.

This clonotype was seen at least ten times. The rearrangement links TRBV7-3 to TRBJ2-7, with TRBD2 as a possible D gene (6 bases). V dropped 1 base and J dropped 6 bases, with 16 bases sitting between them. The CDR3 has 15 amino acids. Germline loops: CDR1 SGHTA, CDR2 FQGTGA. CDR3 DNA: TGTGCCAGCAGCTTAAGCGGGATACGAGAGAGCGAGCAGTACTTC. Amino acids: CASSLSGIRESEQYF.

The chain is built from TRBV10-3 and TRBJ2-1; 8 bases align to TRBD1. CDR1 ENHRY and CDR2 SYGVKD come from the germline V gene. V was pared by 10 bases and J by 5 bases, with 4 bases of the junction left unmatched. The CDR3 is made up of 12 amino acids. The CDR3 reads CATTGVHNEQFF. The CDR3 DNA reads TGTGCCACGACAGGGGTCCACAATGAGCAGTTCTTC.

This clonotype is a singleton in its sample. A single base is all that separates this from a far larger clone, so a read error is likely. The chain employs TRBV28 and TRBJ1-4; D ambiguous. The CDR3 is 11 residues long. Germline V gene lookup returns CDR1 MDHEN and CDR2 SYDVKM. CDR3 residues: CAGSLREKLFF. Here the CDR3 DNA reads TGTGCCGGCAGTCTCCGGGAAAAACTGTTTTTT.

The chain employs TRBV9 and TRBJ2-7, with 7 positions matching TRBD2. Germline CDR1 reads SGDLS; CDR2 reads YYNGEE. With V trimmed by 3 bases and J by 3 bases, 3 bases remained unmatched. CDR3 length equals 13 residues. The CDR3 loop reads CASSAAGSYEQYF. The CDR3 DNA follows: TGTGCCAGCAGCGCAGCGGGAAGCTACGAGCAGTACTTC.

This clonotype was counted many times. V usage is TRBV11-2 and J usage is TRBJ1-1, with a possible D match to TRBD1 (5 bases). Germline V gene data show CDR1 as SGHAT and CDR2 as FQNNGV. The CDR3 spans 14 residues. Trimming left V 7 bases short and J 6 bases short, with 18 bases between. The CDR3 DNA reads TGTGCCAGCAATCGGGCAGGGAATCCCTCTGAAGCTTTCTTT. It translates to CASNRAGNPSEAFF.

This clonotype was observed a handful of times. The chain recombines TRBV20-1 with TRBJ2-7, with D unclear. CDR3 size: 14 residues. The germline CDR1 and CDR2 sequences are DFQATT and SNEGSKA (reference sequence). V gave up 1 base and J gave up 5 bases, with 15 bases separating them. CDR3 sequence reads: CSARVVGIEHEQYF. The CDR3 DNA reads as TGCAGTGCTAGAGTCGTGGGTATAGAGCACGAGCAGTACTTC.

The sample holds many counts of this clonotype. The chain joins TRBV20-1 to TRBJ2-5; 10 bases align to TRBD2. The CDR3 has 15 residues. Germline trimming cut 1 base from V and 1 base from J; bases unmatched to any gene: 3. Germline-derived CDR1 and CDR2 are DFQATT and SNEGSKA (reference sequence). The CDR3 DNA reads TGCAGTGCTAGAGCGGGACTAGCGTTCCAAGAGACCCAGTACTTC. Amino acids: CSARAGLAFQETQYF.

V gene TRBV20-1 combines with J gene TRBJ2-7; D may be TRBD1 or TRBD2 (5 bases each). Trimming removed 5 bases from V and 1 base from J, with 15 bases in between. The CDR3 contains 14 residues. From germline, CDR1 is DFQATT and CDR2 SNEGSKA (reference sequence). The CDR3 is CSAGRAEGSYEQYF. CDR3 nucleotide sequence: TGCAGTGCTGGCCGGGCCGAGGGGTCCTACGAGCAGTACTTC.

At least ten counts were recorded for this clonotype. The rearrangement joins TRBV6-1 to TRBJ2-7; 7 bases align to TRBD2. The ends lost 1 base at V and 0 bases at J; junction bases unmatched: 0. Per germline, CDR1 MNHNS and CDR2 SASEGT. There are 14 residues in the CDR3. This chain's CDR3 is CASSEGGSSYEQYF. The CDR3 coding sequence is TGTGCCAGCAGTGAAGGCGGGAGCTCCTACGAGCAGTACTTC.

This clonotype has ten or more counts. This chain joins TRBV6-1 and TRBJ1-2, with unresolved D. Germline assignment: CDR1 MNHNS and CDR2 SASEGT. Between the trimmed V and J ends, which lost 7 bases and 2 bases, there was a span of 17 bases. The CDR3 contains 15 residues. The chain's CDR3 is CASTGNSFTNYGYTF. In nucleotides, the CDR3 is TGTGCCAGCACTGGCAATTCGTTCACGAACTATGGCTACACCTTC.

This clonotype turned up a few times. This chain joins TRBV28 and TRBJ2-3; 11 nucleotides align to TRBD2. Germline V gene lookup returns CDR1 MDHEN and CDR2 SYDVKM. This CDR3 region has 16 residues. J lost 3 bases, V lost 3 bases, and 5 bases had no gene match. CDR3 DNA sequence: TGTGCCAGCAGTTTCGAACTAGCGGGAGTGACAGATACGCAGTATTTT. It translates to CASSFELAGVTDTQYF.

The chain uses TRBV7-8 and TRBJ2-1, with 7 bases fitting TRBD2. The V gene's germline CDR1 is SGHVS and CDR2 FQNEAQ. J lost 15 bases, V lost 5 bases, and 13 bases had no gene match. The CDR3 length is 13 residues. In nucleotides, the CDR3 is TGTGCCAGCAGCCCAACTCACCGGACTAGTCCGTTCTTC. It translates to CASSPTHRTSPFF.

The chain employs TRBV28 and TRBJ2-7; TRBD2 matches at 9 bases. The junction had 12 bases not matched to a gene; V was cut back by 6 bases and J by 3 bases. The CDR3 is 16 residues long. Germline V CDR1 and CDR2: MDHEN, SYDVKM. For the CDR3, the DNA is TGTGCCAGCAGCCAAGCCGCTAGCGGGATGTTCTACGAGCAGTACTTC. Translation: CASSQAASGMFYEQYF.

The chain carries TRBV6-1 and TRBJ1-5, with 11 bases lining up with TRBD1. Unmatched junction bases numbered 10, after V lost 6 bases and J lost 6 bases. CDR1 and CDR2 (germline): MNHNS, SASEGT. The CDR3 contains 16 residues. DNA of the CDR3: TGTGCCAGCAGGTCCGGGACAGGGGGTTTGGGTCAGCCCCAGCATTTT. Residues: CASRSGTGGLGQPQHF.

In DNA, the CDR3 is TGTGCCAGCAGCCACCAGGACGAGTGGGGGATCTATGGCTACACCTTC. Translating it yields CASSHQDEWGIYGYTF. The V gene is TRBV3-1, the J gene TRBJ1-2, with D possibly TRBD1 on 5 matching bases. The length of the CDR3 is 16 residues. V dropped 3 bases and J dropped 4 bases, with 18 bases sitting between them. The germline gives CDR1 LGHDT, CDR2 YNNKEL (reference sequence).

This clonotype was found a few times. The chain is built from TRBV28 and TRBJ2-3; D is possibly TRBD1 (6 bases). Trimming removed 5 bases at V and 0 bases at J, with 21 bases between. CDR1 MDHEN and CDR2 SYDVKM come from the germline V gene. The CDR3 is made up of 18 amino acids. The CDR3 region is CASSDVGKGQTSTDTQYF. CDR3 bases: TGTGCCAGCAGTGATGTGGGGAAAGGACAGACTAGCACAGATACGCAGTATTTT.

This clonotype was seen a handful of times. The chain couples TRBV5-8 to TRBJ1-5; tentative D call: TRBD1 (5 bases). CDR3 length: 15 residues. V gave up 1 base and J gave up 2 bases, with 10 bases separating them. CDR1 and CDR2 from the germline V gene are SGHTS and YDEGEE. CDR3 loop: CASSLRGNGNQPQHF. The CDR3 DNA is TGTGCCAGCAGCTTGAGGGGAAACGGCAATCAGCCCCAGCATTTT.

This chain joins TRBV7-2 and TRBJ1-2; 7 bases align to TRBD1. The CDR3 has 14 residues. CDR1 and CDR2 from the germline V gene are SGHTA and FQGNSA. V was pared by 4 bases and J by 7 bases, with 9 bases of the junction left unmatched. CDR3 residues: CASSSTRTGPGYTF. The CDR3 DNA sequence: TGTGCCAGCAGCTCAACGAGGACAGGACCTGGCTACACCTTC.

This clonotype appeared a few times. The chain recombines TRBV30 with TRBJ2-7; D might be TRBD1 (6 bases). Germline CDR1 GTSNPN, CDR2 SVGIG (reference sequence). The CDR3 has 10 amino acids. V was cut by 6 bases and J by 8 bases, with 11 bases left in between. The CDR3 DNA follows: TGTGCCTGCAGGGGATACAAGCAGTACTTC. This translates into CACRGYKQYF.

CDR3 bases: TGTGCCAGCAGCTTAATGGGACTAGCGGGAGGAGGGACCGGGGAGCTGTTTTTT. Residues: CASSLMGLAGGGTGELFF. The chain links TRBV7-3 to TRBJ2-2; 15 bases align to TRBD2. Germline lookup yields CDR1 SGHTA and CDR2 FQGTGA. Trimming took 1 base from V and 5 from J; bases not matched to a gene: 5. The CDR3 contains 18 residues.

This clonotype was counted ten times or more. The rearrangement joins TRBV6-5 to TRBJ2-7, with 9 bases matching TRBD1. Germline-derived CDR1 and CDR2 are MNHEY and SVGAGI. Trimming cost V 4 bases and J 3 bases; bases outside gene matches: 13. CDR3 length equals 17 residues. CDR3: CASSSTSSTGGIYEQYF. The CDR3 coding sequence is TGTGCCAGCAGTTCCACGAGCTCGACAGGGGGGATCTACGAGCAGTACTTC.

This clonotype came up a few times. V is TRBV7-2 and J is TRBJ2-1, with TRBD1 matching over 9 bases. The V and J ends lost 3 bases and 8 bases, in that order; junction bases with no gene match: 5. The CDR3 extends over 14 amino acids. CDR1 and CDR2 (germline): SGHTA, FQGNSA. CDR3 DNA sequence: TGTGCCAGCAGCTTTGCCGGGACAGGGTATGAGCAGTTCTTC. It encodes CASSFAGTGYEQFF.